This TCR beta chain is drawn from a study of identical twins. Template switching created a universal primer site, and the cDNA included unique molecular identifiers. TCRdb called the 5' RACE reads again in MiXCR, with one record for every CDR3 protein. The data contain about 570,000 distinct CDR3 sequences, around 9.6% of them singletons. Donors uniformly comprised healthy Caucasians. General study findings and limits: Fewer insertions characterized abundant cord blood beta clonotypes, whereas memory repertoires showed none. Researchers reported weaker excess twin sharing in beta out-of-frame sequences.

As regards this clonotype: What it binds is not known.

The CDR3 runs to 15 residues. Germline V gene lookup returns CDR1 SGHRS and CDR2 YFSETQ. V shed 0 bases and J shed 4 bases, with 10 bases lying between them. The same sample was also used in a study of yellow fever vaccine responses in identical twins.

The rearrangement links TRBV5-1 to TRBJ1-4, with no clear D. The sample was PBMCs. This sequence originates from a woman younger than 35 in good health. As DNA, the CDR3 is TGCGCCAGCAGCTTGGTTGGGTCAAGTAATGAAAAACTGTTTTTT. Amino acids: CASSLVGSSNEKLFF.